This T cell receptor (beta chain) was identified during a study of cytomegalovirus exposure and HLA in healthy donors. Study results and caveats: Available immune exposure information was restricted to CMV serostatus only. TCR association rates varied by HLA locus in a later analysis, with DRB1 highest and HLA-C lowest. In a later analysis, V- and J-gene trimming of beta chains associated with a DCLRE1C missense variant, replicated independently.

Remarks on this clone: Its matching antigen is unknown.

When sampled, the donors appeared nominally healthy, though they likely had unrecorded immune exposures. Trimming took 4 bases from V and 6 from J; bases not matched to a gene: 2. Germline CDR1 KGHSH, CDR2 LQKENI. The CDR3 has 14 residues. The study ran its PCR with 60 Vbeta and 13 Jbeta primers. The method was immunoSEQ multiplex PCR; TCRdb's version includes in-frame clones alone and lacks a portion of them. The sample contains approximately 150,000 clones, 81% of which appear only once. The clonotype originates from a man aged 50 or older in good health and CMV-seropositive. The V gene is TRBV18, the J gene TRBJ2-2, with 10 bases matching TRBD1. Sequenced input: PBMCs. The chain's CDR3 is CASSRGQGAGELFF. The CDR3 DNA follows: TGTGCCAGCTCACGTGGACAGGGGGCCGGGGAGCTGTTTTTT.